This T cell receptor beta chain was documented in a study of blood T cell repertoires in COVID-19. Under the authors' procedure: Estimated nucleated cell counts came from reference gene primer amplification. The assay was immunoSEQ multiplex PCR, and TCRdb's table has in-frame clones only and misses some. V and J calls plus clone size are reproduced from that table; the DNA served to infer D and trimming. The data contain around 180,000 clones, roughly 82% of them singletons. The origin of this receptor is a woman in her thirties with acute or convalescent COVID-19. Material: peripheral blood.

This CDR3 is CASSLDGRTGDNSPLHF. CDR3 bases: TGTGCCAGCAGCTTAGATGGTAGGACGGGGGATAATTCACCCCTCCACTTT. This sequence joins TRBV11-2 and TRBJ1-6, with D perhaps TRBD1 (5 bases). The CDR3 spans 17 residues. The germline V and J ends were trimmed by 0 bases and 5 bases, with 14 bases remaining between them. Germline-derived CDR1 and CDR2 are SGHAT and FQNNGV. The entire variable domain, with the rest obtained from reference TRBV11-2 and TRBJ1-6, is as follows: EAGVAQSPRYKIIEKRQSVAFWCNPISGHATLYWYQQILGQGPKLLIQFQNNGVVDDSQLPKDRFSAERLKGVDSTLKIQPAKLEDSAVYLCASSLDGRTGDNSPLHFGNGTRLTVT.